Presented here are 28 T cell receptor beta chains from one specimen sequenced in a study of blood T cells in healthy people across ages (dated by TCRdb to between 2014 and 2017). Preparation of the library involved 5' RACE. These reads were obtained on an Illumina HiSeq 2500. The second PCR ran for roughly 7 to 12 cycles and used a J-beta primer mix along with a sample-barcoded 5' primer. TCRdb trimmed the raw reads at Q25, called clones with MiXCR and kept productive beta chains. Duplicate CDR3 protein sequences are folded into a single record with the most common DNA and genes. This sample gives fewer than 900,000 distinct CDR3 sequences in total; about 42% of them show up just once. The ten biggest clones cover 20% to 25% of the sample. Sequencing was carried out using blood. Receptors originate from a woman aged 55-75 years in good health.

The rearrangement joins TRBV12-3 or TRBV12-4 to TRBJ2-5; 12 nucleotides line up with TRBD2. The V segment lost 6 bases and the J segment 11 bases; nucleotides outside the gene matches: 16. This CDR3 comprises 16 residues. CDR3 coding DNA: TGTGCCAGCAGCCGATATGGACTAGCGGGGTCGAGTGAGCAGTACTTC. Translating it yields CASSRYGLAGSSEQYF.

The rearrangement links TRBV7-2 to TRBJ2-1, with D perhaps TRBD2 (6 bases). The DNA matches TRBJ2-7 better at its end, which makes the J call doubtful. CDR1 is SGHTA and CDR2 is FQGNSA in the germline V gene. The CDR3 is made up of 14 amino acids. The CDR3 sequence: CASIGYGSSNEQYF. In nucleotides, the CDR3 is TGTGCCAGCATCGGGTACGGGAGCTCGAATGAGCAGTACTTC.

This clonotype was recorded at least ten times. The DNA for the CDR3 is TGTGCCAGCAGCCAAGACCCCAGCTATGAGCAGTTCTTC. This codes for CASSQDPSYEQFF. The J gene is TRBJ2-1, the V gene TRBV4-2; D ambiguous. CDR3 length: 13 residues. CDR1 is LGHNA and CDR2 is YNFKEQ in the germline V gene. V dropped 0 bases and J dropped 8 bases, with 8 bases sitting between them.

The genes are TRBV6-1 and TRBJ1-2; TRBD1 agrees at 10 bases. The CDR3 length is 17 residues. V lost 4 bases, J lost 4 bases, and 12 bases stayed unmatched. CDR1 MNHNS and CDR2 SASEGT come from the germline V gene. Written as DNA, the CDR3 is TGTGCCAGCAGTGGGAAGTACCGGGACAGGGGTTTCTATGGCTACACCTTC. This gives the protein CASSGKYRDRGFYGYTF.

There are a few counts of this clonotype. The V call is TRBV3-1, the J call TRBJ1-2, with TRBD1 as a possible D gene (6 bases). The CDR3 extends over 15 amino acids. Trimming removed 4 bases at V and 3 bases at J, with 15 bases between. From germline, CDR1 is LGHDT and CDR2 YNNKEL (reference sequence). CDR3 sequence (DNA): TGTGCCAGCAGCCCCTTGGCGGGGGCCCACTATGGCTACACCTTC. Translated: CASSPLAGAHYGYTF.

The chain combines TRBV7-3 with TRBJ2-7; tentatively, D is TRBD1 (6 bases). The J call could be wrong; TRBJ2-5 is a better fit for the DNA end. Germline CDR1 is SGHTA and CDR2 is FQGTGA. This CDR3 has 15 amino acids. This chain's CDR3 is CASSSRTDLQETQYF. DNA for the CDR3: TGTGCCAGCAGCTCCCGGACAGACCTCCAAGAGACCCAGTACTTC.

This sequence joins TRBV7-2 and TRBJ2-5; perhaps TRBD2 as D (5 bases). CDR3 length equals 13 residues. Looked up from germline, CDR1 is SGHTA and CDR2 is FQGNSA. V shed 5 bases and J shed 5 bases, with 12 bases lying between them. CDR3 coding DNA: TGTGCCAGCAGCGTGTCTAGCCCCGAGACCCAGTACTTC. It yields the protein CASSVSSPETQYF. Looking up the rest from reference TRBV7-2 and TRBJ2-5 gives the full variable domain: GAGVSQSPSNKVTEKGKDVELRCDPISGHTALYWYRQSLGQGLEFLIYFQGNSAPDKSGLPSDRFSAERTGGSVSTLTIQRTQQEDSAVYLCASSVSSPETQYFGPGTRLLVL.

On this clonotype itself: A much larger clonotype is one base distant, so this may be a read error. This chain joins TRBV7-2 and TRBJ2-1, with D perhaps TRBD2 (5 bases). The CDR3 spans 14 residues. Germline lookup yields CDR1 SGHTA and CDR2 FQGNSA. Trimming pared 2 bases from V and 13 bases from J, leaving 18 bases between. The CDR3 DNA reads TGTGCCAGCAGCTTACAGCGGCCCCCAGAGACCCAGTTCTTC. This translates into CASSLQRPPETQFF. The full variable domain, with the rest looked up from reference TRBV7-2 and TRBJ2-1, is GAGVSQSPSNKVTEKGKDVELRCDPISGHTALYWYRQSLGQGLEFLIYFQGNSAPDKSGLPSDRFSAERTGGSVSTLTIQRTQQEDSAVYLCASSLQRPPETQFFGPGTRLTVL.

The chain combines TRBV2 with TRBJ2-1; 11 bases line up with TRBD2. The V gene end was trimmed by 4 bases and the J gene end by 9 bases; junction bases not matched to a gene: 17. Germline V gene sequence: CDR1 SNHLY, CDR2 FYNNEI. There are 18 residues in the CDR3. CDR3 region: CASSGLAGYHTPHREQFF. In DNA form, the CDR3 reads TGTGCCAGCAGTGGACTAGCGGGATATCATACACCCCATCGTGAGCAGTTCTTC.

This clonotype has a count of ten or more. This chain links TRBV5-1 with TRBJ2-1; D possibly corresponds to TRBD2 (5 bases). Trimming removed 4 bases at V and 2 bases at J, with 13 bases between. The germline gives CDR1 SGHRS, CDR2 YFSETQ. This CDR3 contains 15 residues. The CDR3 spells CASSQTTGTYNEQFF. The CDR3 DNA sequence: TGCGCCAGCAGCCAAACAACCGGGACCTACAATGAGCAGTTCTTC.

This clonotype was detected a few times. The J gene is TRBJ1-4, the V gene TRBV27, with TRBD1 as a possible D gene (6 bases). Germline CDR1 MNHEY, CDR2 SMNVEV (reference sequence). The ends were cut back, 6 bases at V and 2 bases at J, with 16 bases in the middle. CDR3 length: 16 amino acids. Here the CDR3 DNA reads TGTGCCAGCAGCCGTATGAACAGGGTGACTAATGAAAAACTGTTTTTT. As protein: CASSRMNRVTNEKLFF.

This clonotype was seen repeatedly, ten times or more. V gene TRBV7-8 combines with J gene TRBJ2-7; D is unclear. This CDR3 has 16 amino acids. Germline V CDR1 and CDR2: SGHVS, FQNEAQ. Between the trimmed V and J ends, which lost 5 bases and 0 bases, there was a span of 17 bases. The CDR3 nucleotides are TGTGCCAGCAGCCAAGAAGGGCAGGTGAGCTCCTACGAGCAGTACTTC. It yields the protein CASSQEGQVSSYEQYF.

In this sample, this clonotype turned up many times. The J gene is TRBJ1-1, the V gene TRBV12-3 or TRBV12-4; no reliable D call. The V end was cut by 3 bases, the J end by 7 bases, with 9 bases between. The CDR3 is 12 amino acids. In DNA, the CDR3 is TGTGCCAGCAGTTTCGGGCTTAATGAAGCTTTCTTT. Translation: CASSFGLNEAFF.

This clonotype was observed a few times. CDR3 DNA: TGTGCCAGCAGCTTAACGTCAGGGGCAGATACGCAGTATTTT. Protein: CASSLTSGADTQYF. This chain joins TRBV7-3 and TRBJ2-3; the D gene is possibly TRBD1 (6 bases). Between the trimmed V and J ends, which lost 0 bases and 4 bases, there was a span of 8 bases. Germline CDR1 and CDR2: SGHTA and FQGTGA. The CDR3 has 14 residues.

This chain uses TRBV12-3 or TRBV12-4 with TRBJ1-5, with 8 bases that match TRBD1. J was trimmed by 0 bases and V by 4 bases; bases with no gene match: 20. The CDR3 consists of 21 residues. In DNA form, the CDR3 reads TGTGCCAGCAGTTCCGGGACAGGACCCTGGGGTAACTTCAATAGCAATCAGCCCCAGCATTTT. This gives the protein CASSSGTGPWGNFNSNQPQHF.

In this sample, this clonotype turned up a few times. The chain is built from TRBV7-3 and TRBJ2-1; 15 nucleotides line up with TRBD2. The CDR3 loop spans 15 amino acids. The J segment lost 9 bases and the V segment lost 6 bases, leaving 6 bases of the junction unmatched. Germline CDR1 reads SGHTA; CDR2 reads FQGTGA. The CDR3 protein is CASSWTSGGAGEQFF. In DNA form, the CDR3 reads TGTGCCAGCAGTTGGACTAGCGGGGGGGCCGGTGAGCAGTTCTTC.

This clonotype came up a few times. This rearrangement joins TRBV20-1 to TRBJ2-1; 7 bases fit TRBD1. There are 13 residues in the CDR3. Germline V gene lookup returns CDR1 DFQATT and CDR2 SNEGSKA (reference sequence). Losses at the gene ends were 2 bases for V and 6 bases for J; bases not matched to a gene: 4. This CDR3 reads CSARIAGGNEQFF. CDR3 nucleotide sequence: TGCAGTGCTAGAATAGCAGGGGGCAATGAGCAGTTCTTC.

The V gene is TRBV20-1, the J gene TRBJ2-7; maybe TRBD2 (6 bases). The J call may be wrong; the DNA end is better matched by TRBJ2-4. This CDR3 is 14 amino acids long. Germline-derived CDR1 and CDR2 are DFQATT and SNEGSKA (reference sequence). This CDR3 is CSAKLAGLGNIQYF. The CDR3 DNA reads TGCAGTGCTAAGCTCGCGGGACTGGGAAACATTCAGTACTTC.

This clonotype was observed a single time. This chain joins TRBV12-3 or TRBV12-4 and TRBJ1-2, with D maybe TRBD1 (6 bases). V was shortened by 4 bases and J by 6 bases, with 15 bases between the two germline ends. The CDR3 is 14 residues long. This chain's CDR3 is CASSSPGTRNGYTF. In DNA, the CDR3 is TGTGCCAGCAGTTCACCCGGGACAAGGAATGGCTACACCTTC.

Notes on this clonotype: One end of the junction varies from germline; a read error may be responsible. The V and J genes are TRBV6-5 and TRBJ2-7; 12 nucleotides match TRBD2. This CDR3 spans 16 amino acids. The germline V gene has CDR1 MNHEY and CDR2 SVGAGI. Written as DNA, the CDR3 is TGTGCCAGCAGTTTCGGGACTAGCGGGTTTACCTACGAGCGGTACTTC. This encodes CASSFGTSGFTYERYF.

V and J are TRBV20-1 and TRBJ2-2; perhaps TRBD2 as D (6 bases). V was cut by 4 bases and J by 2 bases, with 11 bases left in between. CDR1 and CDR2 from the germline V gene are DFQATT and SNEGSKA (reference sequence). This CDR3 spans 14 amino acids. As DNA, the CDR3 is TGCAGTGCTACCGGGACTTTAAACACCGGGGAGCTGTTTTTT. Protein product: CSATGTLNTGELFF.

On this clonotype: Sequence at one end of the junction differs from germline and may be a read error. The rearrangement joins TRBV11-3 to TRBJ2-1; 9 nucleotides align to TRBD2. The CDR3 totals 15 residues. Germline CDR1 and CDR2: SGHNT and YENEEA. The CDR3 is CAGSLVLAGTNEQFF. DNA for the CDR3: TGTGCCGGCAGCTTAGTGCTAGCGGGGACAAATGAGCAGTTCTTC. The variable domain in full, with the rest retrieved from reference TRBV11-3 and TRBJ2-1, is EAGVVQSPRYKIIEKKQPVAFWCNPISGHNTLYWYLQNLGQGPELLIRYENEEAVDDSQLPKDRFSAERLKGVDSTLKIQPAELGDSAVYLCAGSLVLAGTNEQFFGPGTRLTVL.

This clonotype was detected many times. The chain is built from TRBV7-2 and TRBJ1-2; D remains unclear. Per the germline V gene, CDR1 is SGHTA and CDR2 is FQGNSA. Trimming cost V 2 bases and J 2 bases, with 12 bases left between them. The CDR3 runs 15 residues. The CDR3 protein is CASSLRIDTNYGYTF. The CDR3 bases are TGTGCCAGCAGCTTAAGGATAGATACAAACTATGGCTACACCTTC.

Only one count was recorded for this clonotype. The chain has TRBV20-1 and TRBJ2-3; unclear D gene. CDR1 is DFQATT, CDR2 SNEGSKA, per germline (reference sequence). Deletions cut 6 bases from V and 6 bases from J, with 22 bases between. The CDR3 sequence is 15 residues long. CDR3 protein: CSAPPRMSGGDTQYF. In nucleotides, the CDR3 is TGCAGTGCCCCCCCCCGCATGTCCGGTGGGGATACGCAGTATTTT.

The V call is TRBV6-5, the J call TRBJ2-1, with 7 bases matching TRBD2. The CDR3 contains 16 residues. Trimming cost V 3 bases and J 5 bases; bases outside gene matches: 10. CDR1 and CDR2 (germline): MNHEY, SVGAGI. This chain's CDR3 is CASSYLRLAENNEQFF. DNA for the CDR3: TGTGCCAGCAGTTATCTCAGGCTAGCGGAGAACAATGAGCAGTTCTTC.

This chain links TRBV12-3 or TRBV12-4 with TRBJ2-3; 7 bases map to TRBD2. CDR3 length equals 16 residues. The V gene end was trimmed by 6 bases and the J gene end by 4 bases; junction bases not matched to a gene: 13. The CDR3, as DNA: TGTGCCAGCAGCCCGACTAGCAGGAGGGCCGCAGATACGCAGTATTTT. Protein: CASSPTSRRAADTQYF.

This rearrangement joins TRBV12-3 or TRBV12-4 to TRBJ2-1; perhaps TRBD1 as D (5 bases). V was pared by 0 bases and J by 10 bases, with 13 bases between. The CDR3 has 14 residues. The CDR3 coding sequence is TGTGCCAGCAGTTTAGCAGGGGTCCCCGGAGAGCAGTTCTTC. Its protein product is CASSLAGVPGEQFF.

The chain carries TRBV9 and TRBJ1-1; TRBD1 agrees at 9 bases. The V and J ends lost 3 bases and 0 bases, in that order; junction bases with no gene match: 9. CDR1 and CDR2 (germline): SGDLS, YYNGEE. The CDR3 loop spans 17 amino acids. The CDR3 region has the DNA TGTGCCAGCAGCGCCAGCGGGACAGGGCCATTGAACACTGAAGCTTTCTTT. Translating gives CASSASGTGPLNTEAFF.